This T cell receptor beta chain originates from a study of T-cell reconstitution after alpha-beta-depleted transplantation in children. A TCRbeta library incorporating unique molecular identifiers was prepared. TCRdb ran MiXCR on the PCR reads and lists one entry per CDR3 protein. Of roughly 500,000 distinct CDR3 sequences in the sample, roughly 33% are singletons; the top ten hold 2% to 2.5%. V gave up 6 bases and J gave up 13 bases; unmatched junction bases: 11. CDR1 MNHNY and CDR2 SVGAGI come from the germline V gene (reference sequence). This CDR3 region has 12 residues. This clonotype turned up a few times.

The chain employs TRBV6-6 and TRBJ2-5; 7 bases map to TRBD1. Material: PBMCs from the stem cell graft donor, obtained from the stem cell graft. The clonotype was recovered from a human donor who donated a stem cell graft to a child with aplastic anemia. CDR3 nucleotide sequence: TGTGCCAGCAGACATGGACAGGAGGTCCGGTACTTC. It codes for CASRHGQEVRYF.